What follows are 25 T cell receptor beta chains derived from one specimen sequenced in a study of cytomegalovirus exposure and HLA in healthy donors. Researchers ran the PCR with 60 Vbeta and 13 Jbeta primers. TCRdb's copy holds only in-frame clones and misses some; the assay was immunoSEQ multiplex PCR. The table records around 190,000 clones, about 78% of them present only once. The sample taken for sequencing was PBMCs. The receptors come from a man aged 40-49 years in good health and CMV-seronegative.

The gene calls are TRBV2 and TRBJ2-5, with D possibly TRBD1 on 6 matching bases. TRBJ2-7 matches the DNA end more closely, so the J call is doubtful. Germline V gene data show CDR1 as SNHLY and CDR2 as FYNNEI. This CDR3 spans 14 amino acids. CDR3 nucleotide sequence: TGTGCCAGCAGTGAAGATAGGGGGATCCACGAGCAGTACTTC. Protein product: CASSEDRGIHEQYF.

The chain carries TRBV9 and TRBJ2-4, with 8 positions matching TRBD1. V lost 4 bases, J lost 7 bases, and 10 bases stayed unmatched. This CDR3 contains 15 residues. Looked up from germline, CDR1 is SGDLS and CDR2 is YYNGEE. The DNA of the CDR3 is TGTGCCAGCAGCCCTCTCACAGGGGGAGTCAACATTCAGTACTTC. It codes for CASSPLTGGVNIQYF.

This clone came up once. The chain links TRBV4-1 to TRBJ2-7; no clear D gene. The CDR3 spans 15 residues. V was shortened by 1 base and J by 7 bases, with 17 bases between the two germline ends. CDR1 is MGHRA and CDR2 is YSYEKL in the germline V gene. DNA for the CDR3: TGCGCCAGCAGCCAAGGGCCTAGTGTGTCGTGGGAGCAGTACTTC. Residues: CASSQGPSVSWEQYF.

The chain uses TRBV5-3 and TRBJ2-1; 9 bases are a match to TRBD2. TRBV5-3 is sorted into the ORF group, with uncertain function. The length of the CDR3 is 18 residues. V lost 5 bases and J lost 4; bases outside the gene matches: 16. CDR3 in DNA: TGTGCCAGAAGAGGGACTAGCCGGGGAGTATTGGATTACAATGAGCAGTTCTTC. Residues: CARRGTSRGVLDYNEQFF.

The chain links TRBV9 to TRBJ1-1, with D perhaps matching TRBD1 (5 bases). Trimming removed 2 bases from V and 0 bases from J, with 8 bases in between. The CDR3 is made up of 14 amino acids. Germline assignment: CDR1 SGDLS and CDR2 YYNGEE. This CDR3 is CASSVDSMNTEAFF. The CDR3 coding sequence is TGTGCCAGCAGCGTTGACAGTATGAACACTGAAGCTTTCTTT.

V usage is TRBV11-2 and J usage is TRBJ1-2, with TRBD1 matching 7 bases. After removal of 5 bases from V and 4 bases from J, the junction contained 4 bases not matched to a gene. The CDR3 has 13 residues. Germline lookup yields CDR1 SGHAT and CDR2 FQNNGV. CDR3 region: CASSRQGAYGYTF. CDR3 DNA: TGTGCCAGCAGCCGACAGGGTGCCTATGGCTACACCTTC.

V is TRBV12-1 and J is TRBJ1-1; the table's D call, TRBD1, has no DNA check behind it. TRBV12-1 is marked as a pseudogene. The CDR3 extends over 15 amino acids. CDR3 in amino acids: CASSPAGTWNTEAFF. The CDR3, as DNA: TGTGCCAGCAGCCCCGCCGGGACATGGAACACTGAAGCTTTCTTT.

This rearrangement joins TRBV7-9 to TRBJ2-7; 10 nucleotides match TRBD1. From germline, CDR1 is SEHNR and CDR2 FQNEAQ (reference sequence). The V and J ends lost 5 bases and 7 bases, in that order; junction bases with no gene match: 11. The CDR3 loop spans 15 amino acids. The CDR3 nucleotides are TGTGCCAGCAGCCCCTTTGAGACAGGGGGCCGAGAGCAGTACTTC. Translation gives CASSPFETGGREQYF.

The chain recombines TRBV6-6 with TRBJ1-2; tentative D call: TRBD1 (6 bases). The CDR3 extends over 15 amino acids. CDR1 is MNHNY and CDR2 is SVGAGI in the germline V gene (reference sequence). V dropped 0 bases and J dropped 7 bases, with 15 bases sitting between them. CDR3 protein: CASSYSTGGAGGYTF. The CDR3 nucleotides are TGTGCCAGCAGTTACTCGACGGGGGGCGCGGGTGGCTACACCTTC.

The chain carries TRBV5-4 and TRBJ1-6; D remains unclear. Trimming removed 4 bases from V and 7 bases from J, with 15 bases in between. This CDR3 region has 15 residues. The germline V gene encodes CDR1 SGHNT and CDR2 YYREEE (reference sequence). The CDR3 region is CASSQMERGNSPLHF. In DNA, the CDR3 is TGTGCCAGCAGCCAGATGGAACGGGGAAATTCACCCCTCCACTTT.

V gene TRBV6-5 combines with J gene TRBJ2-1; TRBD2 aligns across 11 bases. Germline V gene data show CDR1 as MNHEY and CDR2 as SVGAGI. The CDR3 covers 15 residues. V gave up 6 bases and J gave up 7 bases; unmatched junction bases: 8. CDR3 in DNA: TGTGCCAGCAGCCGCCTAGCGGGGGGCCCAAATGAGCAGTTCTTC. It is translated as CASSRLAGGPNEQFF.

This chain connects TRBV5-1 to TRBJ1-2, with a tentative D call TRBD1 (6 bases). The CDR3 has 14 amino acids. Germline CDR1 is SGHRS and CDR2 is YFSETQ. V shed 5 bases and J shed 2 bases, with 13 bases lying between them. CDR3 amino acids: CASRLTGFNYGYTF. The DNA for the CDR3 is TGCGCCAGCAGACTGACAGGCTTCAACTATGGCTACACCTTC.

The rearrangement uses TRBV6-1 and TRBJ2-5; D uncertain. Between the trimmed V and J ends, which lost 1 base and 3 bases, there was a span of 6 bases. Germline V gene lookup returns CDR1 MNHNS and CDR2 SASEGT. The CDR3 has 13 residues. CDR3 bases: TGTGCCAGCAGTGAAGTCGGTGAAGAGACCCAGTACTTC. Its translation is CASSEVGEETQYF.

This chain links TRBV19 with TRBJ1-3; D not certain. Per the germline V gene, CDR1 is LNHDA and CDR2 is SQIVND (reference sequence). V was shortened by 3 bases and J by 4 bases, with 13 bases between the two germline ends. The CDR3 runs to 15 residues. The DNA for the CDR3 is TGTGCCAGTAGTATTTCCGGGATTACCGGAAACACCATATATTTT. It translates to CASSISGITGNTIYF.

For this clone: Compared with germline, one end of the junction differs, possibly owing to a read error. The chain combines TRBV7-2 with TRBJ2-5, with 7 bases identical to TRBD1. There are 13 residues in the CDR3. The germline V gene encodes CDR1 SGHTA and CDR2 FQGNSA. The CDR3 loop reads CASSLRGQYEENF. The CDR3 nucleotides read TGTGCCAGCAGCTTGAGGGGGCAATACGAGGAGAACTTC.

The rearrangement joins TRBV5-1 to TRBJ2-7, with 7 bases fitting TRBD2. CDR3 length: 16 amino acids. Looked up from germline, CDR1 is SGHRS and CDR2 is YFSETQ. The V and J ends lost 3 bases and 4 bases, in that order; junction bases with no gene match: 13. This CDR3 is CASSSMTAGGSYEQYF. CDR3 DNA: TGCGCCAGCAGCTCAATGACTGCTGGCGGGAGTTACGAGCAGTACTTC.

This sequence joins TRBV19 and TRBJ1-5, with 7 bases lining up with TRBD1. Trimming at V came to 7 bases and at J to 1 base, leaving 7 bases not matched to a gene. The germline V gene has CDR1 LNHDA and CDR2 SQIVND (reference sequence). CDR3 size: 15 residues. CDR3 bases: TGTGCCAGTAACCCTGACAGGGCCAGCAATCAGCCCCAGCATTTT. It is translated as CASNPDRASNQPQHF.

The chain has TRBV11-2 and TRBJ2-1; 7 bases align to TRBD1. The CDR3 runs 16 residues. J gave up 1 base and V 1 base, and 4 bases lay outside the gene matches. Per the germline V gene, CDR1 is SGHAT and CDR2 is FQNNGV. CDR3 region: CASSLAATGSYNEQFF. CDR3 nucleotide sequence: TGTGCCAGCAGCTTAGCTGCGACAGGGTCCTACAATGAGCAGTTCTTC.

The genes are TRBV10-3 and TRBJ2-7, with 8 bases that match TRBD1. V lost 8 bases and J lost 5; bases outside the gene matches: 5. The V gene's germline CDR1 is ENHRY and CDR2 SYGVKD. The CDR3 extends over 12 amino acids. CDR3 nucleotides: TGTGCCATCGGGACAGGAAGGAACGAGCAGTACTTC. Translation: CAIGTGRNEQYF.

The V gene is TRBV28, the J gene TRBJ1-1; D gene unclear. The CDR3 is made up of 11 amino acids. Germline CDR1 reads MDHEN; CDR2 reads SYDVKM. Deletions cut 8 bases from V and 5 bases from J, with 9 bases between. This CDR3 reads CASFQRTEAFF. The CDR3 region has the DNA TGTGCCAGCTTCCAGAGGACTGAAGCTTTCTTT.

This clone was observed a few times. The rearrangement uses TRBV5-4 and TRBJ2-1; 11 bases align to TRBD1. Looked up from germline, CDR1 is SGHNT and CDR2 is YYREEE (reference sequence). The J segment lost 5 bases and the V segment lost 5 bases, leaving 3 bases of the junction unmatched. The CDR3 consists of 14 residues. CDR3 DNA: TGTGCCAGCAGGGGACAGGGGGGAAACAATGAGCAGTTCTTC. It encodes CASRGQGGNNEQFF.

The chain links TRBV7-9 to TRBJ1-2; no clear D gene. Per the germline V gene, CDR1 is SEHNR and CDR2 is FQNEAQ (reference sequence). The CDR3 consists of 11 residues. The V end was cut by 4 bases, the J end by 5 bases, with 5 bases between. The CDR3 nucleotides read TGTGCCAGCAGCTCGACTTATGGCTACACCTTC. Translation gives CASSSTYGYTF.

The genes are TRBV4-3 and TRBJ1-4; D call uncertain. V lost 0 bases, J lost 0 bases, and 11 bases lay in between. Germline V lookup: CDR1 LGHNA, CDR2 YSLEER. This CDR3 region has 17 residues. The CDR3 loop is CASSQDPGGTTNEKLFF. DNA of the CDR3: TGCGCCAGCAGCCAAGATCCTGGCGGCACAACTAATGAAAAACTGTTTTTT.

The table lists this clone with a count of one. The chain recombines TRBV5-1 with TRBJ1-1; 9 bases line up with TRBD1. Germline trimming cut 2 bases from V and 0 bases from J; bases unmatched to any gene: 5. Germline V gene sequence: CDR1 SGHRS, CDR2 YFSETQ. CDR3 length equals 16 residues. Written as DNA, the CDR3 is TGCGCCAGCAGCTTAGGGACAGGGTTCATGAACACTGAAGCTTTCTTT. It encodes CASSLGTGFMNTEAFF.

This clone was detected only once. CDR3: CASSLEGQGTTEAFF. The DNA for the CDR3 is TGTGCCAGCAGCTTGGAGGGACAGGGGACCACTGAAGCTTTCTTT. This chain links TRBV7-2 with TRBJ1-1; 10 nucleotides align to TRBD1. The trim removed 3 bases at V and 4 bases at J, leaving 5 bases unmatched. Looked up from germline, CDR1 is SGHTA and CDR2 is FQGNSA. The length of the CDR3 is 15 residues.